These 12 T cell receptor beta chains originate from one sample sequenced in a study of T cells in Graves' hyperthyroidism and ophthalmopathy. There were TCR beta CDR3 regions amplified from RNA transcripts. Carried out on the TCR CDR3, a first-round RT-PCR used the HTBI primer set. Using its own MiXCR run on the multiplex PCR reads, TCRdb lists one record per CDR3 protein. The data show more than 300,000 distinct CDR3 sequences, with approximately 18% seen just once and over 35% held by the top ten. Material for sequencing was blood. Receptor source: a man aged 18 to 29 with Graves' ophthalmopathy.

The rearrangement links TRBV20-1 to TRBJ1-1; D remains unclear. Germline CDR1 is DFQATT and CDR2 is SNEGSKA (reference sequence). The V end lost 0 bases, the J end lost 0 bases, and 14 bases lay between the germline ends. The CDR3 has 16 amino acids. The CDR3 region has the DNA TGCAGTGCTAGAGATATTGTGGGCGGAATGAACACTGAAGCTTTCTTT. It translates to CSARDIVGGMNTEAFF.

The sample holds many counts of this clonotype. The chain combines TRBV27 with TRBJ1-1, with D unresolved. The germline V gene encodes CDR1 MNHEY and CDR2 SMNVEV (reference sequence). V lost 0 bases to trimming and J lost 4 bases, with 15 bases between them. The CDR3 consists of 16 residues. CDR3 bases: TGTGCCAGCAGTTTATCCCTCAGCCCCGCGACCACTGAAGCTTTCTTT. Its protein is CASSLSLSPATTEAFF.

This chain connects TRBV28 to TRBJ1-4, with 7 nucleotides matching TRBD1. V lost 5 bases and J lost 10; bases outside the gene matches: 13. CDR1 MDHEN and CDR2 SYDVKM come from the germline V gene. The CDR3 is made up of 15 amino acids. The CDR3 loop is CASSARQGVSGKLFF. DNA of the CDR3: TGTGCCAGCAGTGCCCGACAGGGAGTATCGGGAAAACTGTTTTTT.

As regards this clonotype: A junction boundary mismatches the germline segment, possibly from a read error. V and J are TRBV10-3 and TRBJ1-1; the match to TRBD1 covers 9 bases. Looked up from germline, CDR1 is ENHRY and CDR2 is SYGVKD. The CDR3 contains 14 residues. The DNA for the CDR3 is TGTGCCAGCCGGGACAGGGACACAGGCACTGGAGCTTTCTTT. As protein: CASRDRDTGTGAFF.

In its sample, this clonotype was seen many times. The chain recombines TRBV2 with TRBJ1-1; 10 positions match TRBD1. Germline-derived CDR1 and CDR2 are SNHLY and FYNNEI. This CDR3 has 14 residues. Trimming removed 5 bases from V and 6 bases from J; junction bases left unmatched: 6. CDR3 region: CASSFGQGVSEAFF. CDR3 DNA sequence: TGTGCCAGCAGTTTCGGACAGGGGGTATCTGAAGCTTTCTTT.

The rearrangement uses TRBV7-6 and TRBJ1-1; no firm D call. V dropped 5 bases and J dropped 3 bases, with 13 bases sitting between them. Looked up from germline, CDR1 is SGHVS and CDR2 is FNYEAQ. The CDR3 loop spans 14 amino acids. The CDR3 loop reads CASSLGPGYTEAFF. The CDR3 DNA sequence: TGTGCCAGCAGCCTCGGGCCCGGGTACACTGAAGCTTTCTTT. Complete variable domain (other parts from reference TRBV7-6 and TRBJ1-1): GAGVSQSPRYKVTKRGQDVALRCDPISGHVSLYWYRQALGQGPEFLTYFNYEAQQDKSGLPNDRFSAERPEGSISTLTIQRTEQRDSAMYRCASSLGPGYTEAFFGQGTRLTVV.

The chain's CDR3 is CASRDSDMNTEAFF. DNA for the CDR3: TGTGCCAGCAGGGACAGTGACATGAACACTGAAGCTTTCTTT. The chain carries TRBV2 and TRBJ1-1, with TRBD1 as a possible D gene (6 bases). From germline, CDR1 is SNHLY and CDR2 FYNNEI. The V gene lost 6 bases and the J gene lost 0 bases, with 11 bases spanning the gap. There are 14 residues in the CDR3.

Many counts were recorded for this clonotype. This sequence joins TRBV11-2 and TRBJ1-2, with D possibly TRBD1 on 6 matching bases. The CDR3 consists of 15 residues. V was shortened by 5 bases and J by 0 bases, with 13 bases between the two germline ends. Germline CDR1 reads SGHAT; CDR2 reads FQNNGV. CDR3 nucleotide sequence: TGTGCCAGCAGCCTAAGGGACACCGCTAACTATGGCTACACCTTC. As protein: CASSLRDTANYGYTF.

The chain recombines TRBV3-1 with TRBJ1-5; TRBD1 agrees at 7 bases. CDR1 is LGHDT, CDR2 YNNKEL, per germline (reference sequence). J was trimmed by 9 bases and V by 5 bases; bases with no gene match: 10. The length of the CDR3 is 14 residues. The CDR3 protein is CASSYDRAYGPQHF. CDR3 bases: TGTGCCAGCAGCTATGACAGGGCTTATGGGCCCCAGCATTTT.

Many counts were recorded for this clonotype. This chain links TRBV2 with TRBJ1-4; 7 positions agree with TRBD1. CDR3 length: 13 residues. Per germline, CDR1 SNHLY and CDR2 FYNNEI. V shed 8 bases, J shed 3 bases, and the junction held 3 bases outside the gene matches. The CDR3 is CASVGQANEKLFF. The CDR3 DNA reads TGTGCCAGCGTAGGACAGGCTAATGAAAAACTGTTTTTT.

This clonotype was picked up many times. This chain uses TRBV9 with TRBJ2-3; D is unclear. V shed 3 bases and J shed 4 bases, with 18 bases lying between them. This CDR3 has 16 amino acids. CDR1 and CDR2 (germline): SGDLS, YYNGEE. CDR3 in DNA: TGTGCCAGCAGCGCCTTCGACCCGCTCCGACCAGATACGCAGTATTTT. Its protein product is CASSAFDPLRPDTQYF. The whole variable domain, remainder taken from reference TRBV9 and TRBJ2-3, is DSGVTQTPKHLITATGQRVTLRCSPRSGDLSVYWYQQSLDQGLQFLIQYYNGEERAKGNILERFSAQQFPDLHSELNLSSLELGDSALYFCASSAFDPLRPDTQYFGPGTRLTVL.

This clonotype has a count of ten or more. The chain recombines TRBV11-2 with TRBJ2-3; 7 nucleotides match TRBD2. CDR1 SGHAT and CDR2 FQNNGV come from the germline V gene. CDR3 size: 14 residues. Losses at the gene ends were 4 bases for V and 4 bases for J; bases not matched to a gene: 5. CDR3 protein: CASSYTSESDTQYF. The CDR3 region has the DNA TGTGCCAGCAGCTACACTAGCGAATCAGATACGCAGTATTTT.